The 19 T cell receptor beta chains listed next were all sequenced from one sample in a study of blood T cell repertoires in COVID-19. Sequencing used immunoSEQ multiplex PCR; TCRdb keeps in-frame clones, though not all of them. The repertoire holds under 300,000 clones, approximately 86% seen once, with approximately 14% in the top ten. What was sequenced was peripheral blood. The origin of the receptors is a woman in her 70s with COVID-19, enrolled during active disease.

V usage is TRBV19 and J usage is TRBJ1-1; 9 bases align to TRBD1. The ends lost 5 bases at V and 4 bases at J; junction bases unmatched: 14. Germline values: CDR1 LNHDA, CDR2 SQIVND (reference sequence). The length of the CDR3 is 17 residues. The CDR3 spells CASSAGQGPAGLTEAFF. The CDR3 DNA reads as TGTGCCAGTAGTGCGGGACAGGGTCCAGCGGGGCTCACTGAAGCTTTCTTT.

V usage is TRBV7-3 and J usage is TRBJ2-7; 11 bases fit TRBD2. V trimming: 5 bases; J trimming: 5 bases; junction bases outside the gene matches: 5. The CDR3 runs 14 residues. The V gene's germline CDR1 is SGHTA and CDR2 FQGTGA. The CDR3 loop is CASSPGLAGDEQYF. DNA of the CDR3: TGTGCCAGCAGCCCAGGACTAGCGGGCGACGAGCAGTACTTC.

The rearrangement links TRBV5-1 to TRBJ1-1; D possibly corresponds to TRBD1 (6 bases). From germline, CDR1 is SGHRS and CDR2 YFSETQ. The CDR3 contains 15 residues. The germline V and J ends were trimmed by 5 bases and 2 bases, with 16 bases remaining between them. The CDR3 loop reads CASSFRTELNTEAFF. The CDR3 coding sequence is TGCGCCAGCAGTTTTAGGACAGAACTTAACACTGAAGCTTTCTTT.

This chain joins TRBV9 and TRBJ2-3; 9 nucleotides match TRBD2. The CDR3 runs to 15 residues. The J segment lost 6 bases and the V segment lost 3 bases, leaving 8 bases of the junction unmatched. CDR1 is SGDLS, CDR2 YYNGEE, per germline. The CDR3: CASSANAGGPDTQYF. CDR3 DNA sequence: TGTGCCAGCAGCGCGAACGCGGGGGGGCCCGATACGCAGTATTTT.

V is TRBV3-1 (or the pseudogene TRBV3-2) and J is TRBJ1-5; D gene ambiguous. Germline V gene data show CDR1 as LGHDT and CDR2 as YNNKEL (reference sequence). This CDR3 contains 14 residues. V was trimmed by 4 bases and J by 2 bases, leaving 9 bases between them. The CDR3 protein is CASSLGGGNQPQHF. The CDR3, as DNA: TGTGCCAGCAGCCTAGGCGGGGGCAATCAGCCCCAGCATTTT.

A single count supports this clone. The chain employs TRBV29-1 and TRBJ1-5; TRBD1 agrees at 9 bases. The CDR3 totals 13 residues. Germline-derived CDR1 and CDR2 are SQVTM and ANQGSEA. V lost 6 bases to trimming and J lost 13 bases; unmatched junction nucleotides: 13. CDR3 coding DNA: TGCAGCGTCCTCACCCCGGGACAGGGCAATCAGCATTTT. This gives the protein CSVLTPGQGNQHF. The full variable domain, completed using reference TRBV29-1 and TRBJ1-5, is SAVISQKPSRDICQRGTSLTIQCQVDSQVTMMFWYRQQPGQSLTLIATANQGSEATYESGFVIDKFPISRPNLTFSTLTVSNMSPEDSSIYLCSVLTPGQGNQHFGDGTRLSIL.

The rearrangement links TRBV5-6 to TRBJ2-1; tentatively, D is TRBD1 (5 bases). This CDR3 comprises 14 residues. Germline CDR1 is SGHDT and CDR2 is YYEEEE. Trimming left V 7 bases short and J 3 bases short, with 14 bases between. In DNA, the CDR3 is TGTGCCAGCCATCTCTTCCAGGGCTACAATGAGCAGTTCTTC. Residues: CASHLFQGYNEQFF.

The gene calls are TRBV19 and TRBJ1-2, with D maybe TRBD1 (6 bases). The CDR3 loop spans 15 amino acids. V was clipped by 7 bases and J by 2 bases, with 17 bases between them. CDR1 is LNHDA and CDR2 is SQIVND in the germline V gene (reference sequence). The CDR3 nucleotides read TGTGCCAGTATCGATTCCCCTGGACAGAACTATGGCTACACCTTC. It encodes CASIDSPGQNYGYTF.

The chain is built from TRBV5-4 and TRBJ2-2; 10 bases match TRBD2. J lost 7 bases, V lost 4 bases, and 7 bases had no gene match. The CDR3 length is 15 residues. Germline CDR1 is SGHNT and CDR2 is YYREEE (reference sequence). CDR3: CASSDERGGFGELFF. CDR3 DNA sequence: TGTGCCAGCAGCGACGAGCGGGGGGGTTTCGGGGAGCTGTTTTTT. Filled out from reference TRBV5-4 and TRBJ2-2, the complete variable domain reads ETGVTQSPTHLIKTRGQQVTLRCSSQSGHNTVSWYQQALGQGPQFIFQYYREEENGRGNFPPRFSGLQFPNYSSELNVNALELDDSALYLCASSDERGGFGELFFGEGSRLTVL.

The rearrangement links TRBV28 to TRBJ1-2, with 8 bases lining up with TRBD1. The germline CDR1 and CDR2 sequences are MDHEN and SYDVKM. Trimming removed 4 bases from V and 3 bases from J; junction bases left unmatched: 4. The CDR3 contains 14 residues. The CDR3 nucleotides are TGTGCCAGCAGTTGGGGGACAGGCGACTATGGCTACACCTTC. It specifies CASSWGTGDYGYTF.

The V call is TRBV19, the J call TRBJ1-1, with a possible D match to TRBD1 (6 bases). Per germline, CDR1 LNHDA and CDR2 SQIVND (reference sequence). V was trimmed by 4 bases and J by 0 bases, leaving 12 bases between them. The CDR3 sequence is 15 residues long. The CDR3 DNA sequence: TGTGCCAGTAGTAGTGAGGGGGGGGTGAACACTGAAGCTTTCTTT. Encoded protein: CASSSEGGVNTEAFF.

CDR3 residues: CASSPGTSGFSTDTQYF. The CDR3 coding sequence is TGTGCCAGCAGCCCTGGGACTAGCGGGTTTAGCACAGATACGCAGTATTTT. The genes are TRBV5-4 and TRBJ2-3, with 12 bases lining up with TRBD2. Germline CDR1 SGHNT, CDR2 YYREEE (reference sequence). V lost 4 bases, J lost 0 bases, and 6 bases stayed unmatched. The CDR3 has 17 residues.

The J gene is TRBJ2-3, the V gene TRBV5-1, with TRBD2 identical over 9 bases. The CDR3 is made up of 16 amino acids. Per the germline V gene, CDR1 is SGHRS and CDR2 is YFSETQ. J was trimmed by 1 base and V by 0 bases; bases with no gene match: 3. CDR3 sequence (DNA): TGCGCCAGCAGCTTGGACGTAGCGGGGGGCACAGATACGCAGTATTTT. This encodes CASSLDVAGGTDTQYF.

The chain carries TRBV13 and TRBJ1-5; D is undetermined. The CDR3 covers 15 residues. Germline CDR1 PRHDT, CDR2 FYEKMQ (reference sequence). Between the trimmed V and J ends, which lost 2 bases and 2 bases, there was a span of 10 bases. CDR3 coding DNA: TGTGCCAGCAGCTTATCCGGTCAGGGCAATCAGCCCCAGCATTTT. As protein: CASSLSGQGNQPQHF.

The chain has TRBV6-2 or TRBV6-3 and TRBJ1-2, with D perhaps matching TRBD1 (5 bases). CDR1 MNHEY and CDR2 SVGEGT come from the germline V gene. V lost 2 bases and J 3 bases, leaving 7 bases between the germline ends. The CDR3 extends over 13 amino acids. CDR3 residues: CASSYIRDYGYTF. The CDR3 DNA is TGTGCCAGCAGTTACATCAGGGACTATGGCTACACCTTC.

The gene calls are TRBV5-5 and TRBJ1-1, with unresolved D. The CDR3 covers 15 residues. V was cut by 3 bases and J by 0 bases, with 12 bases left in between. Looked up from germline, CDR1 is SGHKS and CDR2 is YYEKEE (reference sequence). The CDR3 nucleotides read TGTGCCAGCAGCTCCCCTGTCCTAATGAACACTGAAGCTTTCTTT. Translated, it gives CASSSPVLMNTEAFF.

The genes are TRBV9 and TRBJ2-3; 8 bases map to TRBD2. The germline gives CDR1 SGDLS, CDR2 YYNGEE. V shed 4 bases and J 5 bases; nucleotides not matched to a gene: 12. This CDR3 has 16 amino acids. Written as DNA, the CDR3 is TGTGCCAGCAGCTCCCACGGCGGGGGGATAAAAGATACGCAGTATTTT. Protein sequence: CASSSHGGGIKDTQYF.

The V gene is TRBV7-3, the J gene TRBJ2-3, with D maybe TRBD2 (6 bases). Per germline, CDR1 SGHTA and CDR2 FQGTGA. Trimming removed 5 bases from V and 4 bases from J, with 13 bases in between. The CDR3 totals 14 residues. The CDR3 loop reads CASSPQPGADTQYF. The CDR3 coding sequence is TGTGCCAGCAGCCCCCAGCCGGGGGCAGATACGCAGTATTTT.

The rearrangement joins TRBV5-3 to TRBJ1-1; D is uncertain. TRBV5-3 is designated an ORF whose function remains uncertain. This CDR3 comprises 13 residues. Trimming left V 3 bases short and J 1 base short, with 7 bases between. The CDR3 region has the DNA TGTGCCAGAAGCTCGACTGAGAACACTGAAGCTTTCTTT. Translation gives CARSSTENTEAFF.